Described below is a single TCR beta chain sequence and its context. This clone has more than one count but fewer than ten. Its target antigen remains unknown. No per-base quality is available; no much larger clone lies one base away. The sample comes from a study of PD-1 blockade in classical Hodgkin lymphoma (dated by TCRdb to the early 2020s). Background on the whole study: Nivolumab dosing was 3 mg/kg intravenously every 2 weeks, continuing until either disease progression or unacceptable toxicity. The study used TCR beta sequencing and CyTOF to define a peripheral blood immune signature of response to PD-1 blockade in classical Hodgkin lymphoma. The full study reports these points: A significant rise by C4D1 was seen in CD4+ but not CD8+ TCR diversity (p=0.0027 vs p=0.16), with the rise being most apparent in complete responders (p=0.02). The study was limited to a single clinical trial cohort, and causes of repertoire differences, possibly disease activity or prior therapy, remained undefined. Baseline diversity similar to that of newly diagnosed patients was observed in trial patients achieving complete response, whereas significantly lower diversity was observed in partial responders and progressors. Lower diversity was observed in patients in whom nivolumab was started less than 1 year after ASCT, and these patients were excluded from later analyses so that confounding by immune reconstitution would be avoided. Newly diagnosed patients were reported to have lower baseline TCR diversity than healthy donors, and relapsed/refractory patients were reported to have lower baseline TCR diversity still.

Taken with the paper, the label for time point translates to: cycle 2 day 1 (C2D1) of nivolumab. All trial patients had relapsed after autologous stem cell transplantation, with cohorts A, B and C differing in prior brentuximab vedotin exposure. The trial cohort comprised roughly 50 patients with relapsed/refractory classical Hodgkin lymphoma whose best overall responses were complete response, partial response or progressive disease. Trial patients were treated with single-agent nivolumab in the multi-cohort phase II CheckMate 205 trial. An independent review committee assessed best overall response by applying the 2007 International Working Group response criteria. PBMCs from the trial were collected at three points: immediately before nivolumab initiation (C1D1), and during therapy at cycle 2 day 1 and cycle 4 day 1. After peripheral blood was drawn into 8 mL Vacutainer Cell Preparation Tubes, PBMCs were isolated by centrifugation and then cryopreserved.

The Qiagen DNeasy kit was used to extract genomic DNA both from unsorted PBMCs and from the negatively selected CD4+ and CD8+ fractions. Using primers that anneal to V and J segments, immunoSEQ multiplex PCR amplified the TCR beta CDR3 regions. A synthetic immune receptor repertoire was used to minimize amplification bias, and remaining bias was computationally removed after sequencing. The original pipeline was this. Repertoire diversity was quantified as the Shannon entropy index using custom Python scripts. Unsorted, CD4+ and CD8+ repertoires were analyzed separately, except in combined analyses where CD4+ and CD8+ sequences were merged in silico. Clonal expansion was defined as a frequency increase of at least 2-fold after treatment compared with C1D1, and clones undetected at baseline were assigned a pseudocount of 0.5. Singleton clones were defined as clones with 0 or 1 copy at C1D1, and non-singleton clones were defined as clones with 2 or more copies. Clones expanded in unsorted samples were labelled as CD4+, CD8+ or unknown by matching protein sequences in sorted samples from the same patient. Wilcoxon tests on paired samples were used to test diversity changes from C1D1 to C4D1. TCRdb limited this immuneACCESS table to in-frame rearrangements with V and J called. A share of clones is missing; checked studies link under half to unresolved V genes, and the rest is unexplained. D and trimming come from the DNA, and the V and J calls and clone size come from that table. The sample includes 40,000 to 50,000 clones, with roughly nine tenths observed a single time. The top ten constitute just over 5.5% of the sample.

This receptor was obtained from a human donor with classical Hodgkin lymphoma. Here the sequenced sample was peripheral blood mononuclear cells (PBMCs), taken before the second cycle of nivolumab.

The DNA sequence is as follows: TGTGCCAGCAGTTACAGGGGTAGGACCAAGAACACTGAAGCTTTCTTT. Its product reads: CASSYRGRTKNTEAFF. The sequence is built from TRBV6-6 and TRBJ1-1; TRBD1 could be the D gene, as 5 bases match. The V and J ends are trimmed by 2 bases and 1 base, leaving 14 bases between them. Its CDR3 holds 16 amino acids, cysteine through phenylalanine. Only the CDR3 part of the read is kept: 48 bases, read in frame from the first base. The germline V gene (reference sequence) provides CDR1 MNHNY and CDR2 SVGAGI.